This section outlines one TCR beta chain sequence together with its context. The data were obtained in a study of T cell responses to AZD1222 COVID-19 vaccine. Data came from immunoSEQ multiplex PCR; TCRdb stores just in-frame clones and leaves some out. This table has 65,000 or so clones, 84% appearing once. This receptor was obtained from an adult in good health. This sample comprised peripheral blood, obtained on day 0 of AZD1222 vaccination.

The CDR3 nucleotides are TGTGCCAGTGTAGCGGGGGGGCCCGGGTACGAGCAGTACTTC. Its translation: CASVAGGPGYEQYF. The V call is TRBV28, the J call TRBJ2-7, with 11 bases that match TRBD2. This CDR3 comprises 14 residues. Losses at the gene ends were 9 bases for V and 4 bases for J; bases not matched to a gene: 8. The germline V gene has CDR1 MDHEN and CDR2 SYDVKM.